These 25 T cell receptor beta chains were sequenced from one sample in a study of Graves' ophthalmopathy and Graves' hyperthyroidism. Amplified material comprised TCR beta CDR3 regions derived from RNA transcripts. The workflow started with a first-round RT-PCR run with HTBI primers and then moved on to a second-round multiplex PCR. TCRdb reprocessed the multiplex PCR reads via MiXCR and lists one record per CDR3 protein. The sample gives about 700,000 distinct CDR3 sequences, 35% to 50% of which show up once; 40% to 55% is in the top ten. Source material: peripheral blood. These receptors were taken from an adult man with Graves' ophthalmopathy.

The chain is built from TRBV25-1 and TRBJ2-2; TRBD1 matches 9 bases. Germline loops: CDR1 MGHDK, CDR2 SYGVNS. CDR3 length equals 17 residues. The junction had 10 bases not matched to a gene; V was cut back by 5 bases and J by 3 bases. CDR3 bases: TGTGCCAGCAGTTACTACCACAGGACAGGGGACACCGGGGAGCTGTTTTTT. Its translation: CASSYYHRTGDTGELFF.

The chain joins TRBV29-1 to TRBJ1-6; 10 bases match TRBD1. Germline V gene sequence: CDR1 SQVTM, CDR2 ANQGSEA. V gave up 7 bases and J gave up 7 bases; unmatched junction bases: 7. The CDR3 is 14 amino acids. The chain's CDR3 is CSATGGSVNSPLHF. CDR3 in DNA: TGCAGCGCGACAGGGGGCAGTGTAAATTCACCCCTCCACTTT. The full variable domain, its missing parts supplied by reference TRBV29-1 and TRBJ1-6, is SAVISQKPSRDICQRGTSLTIQCQVDSQVTMMFWYRQQPGQSLTLIATANQGSEATYESGFVIDKFPISRPNLTFSTLTVSNMSPEDSSIYLCSATGGSVNSPLHFGNGTRLTVT.

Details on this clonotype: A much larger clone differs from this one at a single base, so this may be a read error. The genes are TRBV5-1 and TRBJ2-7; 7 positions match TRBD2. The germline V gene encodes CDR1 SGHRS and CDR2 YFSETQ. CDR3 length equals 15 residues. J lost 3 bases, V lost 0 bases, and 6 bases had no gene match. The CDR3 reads CASSLAREEDYEQYV. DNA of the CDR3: TGCGCCAGCAGCTTGGCCCGGGAGGAAGACTACGAGCAGTACGTC.

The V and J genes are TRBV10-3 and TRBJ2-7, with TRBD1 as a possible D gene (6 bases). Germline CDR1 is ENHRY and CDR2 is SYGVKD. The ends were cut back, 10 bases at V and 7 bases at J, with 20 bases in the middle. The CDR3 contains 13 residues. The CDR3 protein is CASQGGVEGEQYF. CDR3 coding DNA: TGTGCCAGCCAAGGGGGAGTTGAAGGAGAGCAGTACTTC.

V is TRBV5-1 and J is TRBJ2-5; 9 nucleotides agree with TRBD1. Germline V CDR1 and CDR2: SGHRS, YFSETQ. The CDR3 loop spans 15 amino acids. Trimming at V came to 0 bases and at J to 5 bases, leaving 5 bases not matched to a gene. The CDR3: CASSLAGQGLETQYF. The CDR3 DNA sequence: TGCGCCAGCAGCTTGGCGGGACAGGGACTGGAGACCCAGTACTTC.

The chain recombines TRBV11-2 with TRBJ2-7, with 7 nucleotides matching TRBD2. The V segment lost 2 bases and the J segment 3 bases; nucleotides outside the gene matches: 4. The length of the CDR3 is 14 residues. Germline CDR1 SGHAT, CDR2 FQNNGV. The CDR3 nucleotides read TGTGCCAGCAGCTTATTCGGGGGGAACTACGAGCAGTACTTC. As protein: CASSLFGGNYEQYF.

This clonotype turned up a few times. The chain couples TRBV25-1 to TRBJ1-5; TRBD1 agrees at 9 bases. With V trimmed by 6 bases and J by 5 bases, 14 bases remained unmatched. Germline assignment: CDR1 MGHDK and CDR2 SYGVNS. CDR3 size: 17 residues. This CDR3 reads CASSLSPGTGTDQPQHF. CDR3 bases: TGTGCCAGCAGCTTGTCCCCCGGGACAGGGACAGATCAGCCCCAGCATTTT.

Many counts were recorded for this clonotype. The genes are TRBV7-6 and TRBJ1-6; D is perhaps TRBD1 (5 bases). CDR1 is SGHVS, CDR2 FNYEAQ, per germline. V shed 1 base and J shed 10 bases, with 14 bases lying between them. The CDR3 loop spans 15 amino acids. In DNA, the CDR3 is TGTGCCAGCAGCTTAGGACAGATCAAGAGCTCACCCCTCCACTTT. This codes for CASSLGQIKSSPLHF.

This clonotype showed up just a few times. In nucleotides, the CDR3 is TGTGCCAGCAGTTGGGACAGAGAAAATCAGCCCCAGCATTTT. Its translation is CASSWDRENQPQHF. The chain uses TRBV6-5 and TRBJ1-5; 7 positions agree with TRBD1. Germline assignment: CDR1 MNHEY and CDR2 SVGAGI. This CDR3 region has 14 residues. V gave up 4 bases and J gave up 4 bases; unmatched junction bases: 4.

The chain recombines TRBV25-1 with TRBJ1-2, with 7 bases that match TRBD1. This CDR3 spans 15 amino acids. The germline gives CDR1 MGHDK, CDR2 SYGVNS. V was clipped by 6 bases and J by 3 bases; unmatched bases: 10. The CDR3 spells CASSFPSQGHYGYTF. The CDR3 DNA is TGTGCCAGCAGCTTCCCGTCACAGGGGCACTATGGCTACACCTTC.

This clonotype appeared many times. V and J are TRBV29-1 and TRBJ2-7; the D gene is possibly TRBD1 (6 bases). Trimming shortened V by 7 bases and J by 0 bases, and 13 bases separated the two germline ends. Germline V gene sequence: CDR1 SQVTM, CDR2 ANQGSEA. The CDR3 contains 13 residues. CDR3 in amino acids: CSEPTGSSYEQYF. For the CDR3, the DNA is TGCAGCGAACCGACAGGCAGCTCCTACGAGCAGTACTTC.

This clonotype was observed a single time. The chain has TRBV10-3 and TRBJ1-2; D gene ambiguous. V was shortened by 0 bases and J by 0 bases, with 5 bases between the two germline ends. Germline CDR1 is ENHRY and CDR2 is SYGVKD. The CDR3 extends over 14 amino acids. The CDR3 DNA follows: TGTGCCATCAGTGAGTCGGCGACTAACTATGGCTACACCTTC. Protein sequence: CAISESATNYGYTF.

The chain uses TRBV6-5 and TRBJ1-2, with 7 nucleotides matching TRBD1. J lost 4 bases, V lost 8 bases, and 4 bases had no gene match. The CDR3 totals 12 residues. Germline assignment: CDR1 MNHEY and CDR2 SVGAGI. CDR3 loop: CASPGTAYGYTF. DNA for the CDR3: TGTGCCAGCCCTGGGACAGCCTATGGCTACACCTTC.

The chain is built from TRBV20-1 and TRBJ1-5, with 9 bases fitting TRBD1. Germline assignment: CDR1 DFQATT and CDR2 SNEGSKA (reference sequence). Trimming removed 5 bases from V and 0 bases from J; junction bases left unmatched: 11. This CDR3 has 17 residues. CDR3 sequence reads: CSASPGQGRVSNQPQHF. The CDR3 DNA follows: TGCAGTGCTTCTCCGGGACAGGGACGCGTTAGCAATCAGCCCCAGCATTTT.

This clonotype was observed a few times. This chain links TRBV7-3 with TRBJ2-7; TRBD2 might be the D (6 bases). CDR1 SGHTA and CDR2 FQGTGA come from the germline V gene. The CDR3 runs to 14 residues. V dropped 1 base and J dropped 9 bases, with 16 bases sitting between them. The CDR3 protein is CASSLKCPQGGQYF. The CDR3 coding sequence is TGTGCCAGCAGCTTAAAATGCCCGCAGGGAGGGCAGTACTTC.

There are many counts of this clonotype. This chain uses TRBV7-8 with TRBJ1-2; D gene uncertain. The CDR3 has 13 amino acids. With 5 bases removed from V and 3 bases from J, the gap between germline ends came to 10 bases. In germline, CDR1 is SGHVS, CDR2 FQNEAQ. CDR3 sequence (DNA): TGTGCCAGCAGCACGCACCGGGACTATGGCTACACCTTC. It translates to CASSTHRDYGYTF.

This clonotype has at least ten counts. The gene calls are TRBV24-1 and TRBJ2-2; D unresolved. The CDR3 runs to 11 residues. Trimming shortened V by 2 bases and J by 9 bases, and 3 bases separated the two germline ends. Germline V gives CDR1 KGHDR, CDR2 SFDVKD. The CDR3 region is CATSDSRELFF. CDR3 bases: TGTGCCACCAGTGATTCCAGGGAGCTGTTTTTT.

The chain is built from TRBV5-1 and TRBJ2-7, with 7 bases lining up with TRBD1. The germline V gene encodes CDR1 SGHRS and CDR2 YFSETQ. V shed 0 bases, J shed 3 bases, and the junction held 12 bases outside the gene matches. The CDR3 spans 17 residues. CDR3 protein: CASSLDSGQRLNYEQYF. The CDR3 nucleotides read TGCGCCAGCAGCTTGGACTCGGGACAGAGGCTTAACTACGAGCAGTACTTC.

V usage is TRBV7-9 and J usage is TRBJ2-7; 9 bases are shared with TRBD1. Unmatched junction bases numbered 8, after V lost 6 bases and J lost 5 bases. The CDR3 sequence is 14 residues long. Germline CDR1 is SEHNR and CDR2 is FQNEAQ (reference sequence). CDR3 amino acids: CASRVTGGVNEQYF. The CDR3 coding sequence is TGTGCCAGCAGGGTTACAGGGGGCGTTAACGAGCAGTACTTC.

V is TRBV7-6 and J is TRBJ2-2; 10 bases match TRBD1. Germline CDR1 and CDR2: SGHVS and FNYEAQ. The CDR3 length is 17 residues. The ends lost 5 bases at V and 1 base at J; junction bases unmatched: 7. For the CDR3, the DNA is TGTGCCAGCAGCAGAACCGGGACAGGGGTGAACACCGGGGAGCTGTTTTTT. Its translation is CASSRTGTGVNTGELFF.

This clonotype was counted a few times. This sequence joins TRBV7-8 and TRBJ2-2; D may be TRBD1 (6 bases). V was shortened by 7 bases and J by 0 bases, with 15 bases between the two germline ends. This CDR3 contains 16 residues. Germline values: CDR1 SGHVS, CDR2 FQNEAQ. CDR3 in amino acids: CASTEGQITNTGELFF. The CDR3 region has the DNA TGTGCCAGCACCGAAGGACAGATTACGAACACCGGGGAGCTGTTTTTT.

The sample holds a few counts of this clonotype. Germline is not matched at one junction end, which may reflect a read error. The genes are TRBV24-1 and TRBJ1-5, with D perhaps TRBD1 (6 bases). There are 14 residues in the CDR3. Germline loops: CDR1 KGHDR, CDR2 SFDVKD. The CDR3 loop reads CASSAHRAHQPQHF. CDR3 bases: TGTGCCAGCAGTGCCCACAGGGCCCATCAGCCCCAGCATTTT.

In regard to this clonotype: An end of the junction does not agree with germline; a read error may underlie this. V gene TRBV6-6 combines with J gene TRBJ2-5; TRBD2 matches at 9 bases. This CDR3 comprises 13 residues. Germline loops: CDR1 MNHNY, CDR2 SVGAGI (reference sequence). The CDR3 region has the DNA TGTGCCAGCAGTTACTCGCGCGGGGGGGGGACCCTTTTC. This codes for CASSYSRGGGTLF.

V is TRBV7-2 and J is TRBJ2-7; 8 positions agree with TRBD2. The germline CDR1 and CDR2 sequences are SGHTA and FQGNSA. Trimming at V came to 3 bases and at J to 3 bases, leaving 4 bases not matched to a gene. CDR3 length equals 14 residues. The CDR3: CASSFREGLYEQYF. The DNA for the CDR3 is TGTGCCAGCAGCTTCCGGGAGGGCCTCTACGAGCAGTACTTC.

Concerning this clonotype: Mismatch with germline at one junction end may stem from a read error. The CDR3 bases are TGTGCCAGCAGTTACGCGGACAGGAAAGATGAAAAACTGTTTTTT. It translates to CASSYADRKDEKLFF. This chain joins TRBV10-3 and TRBJ1-4; 7 positions agree with TRBD1. The CDR3 has 15 residues. Germline V gene data show CDR1 as ENHRY and CDR2 as SYGVKD.